The source of this T cell receptor beta chain is a study of blood T cell repertoires in COVID-19. CDR3 length equals 14 residues. Trimming took 1 base from V and 5 from J, leaving 11 bases between them. In germline, CDR1 is LGHDT, CDR2 YNNKEL (reference sequence). As processed by the authors: Scientists estimated how many nucleated cells there were by amplifying reference gene primers. Produced via immunoSEQ multiplex PCR; TCRdb's table is partial and in-frame only. V, J and clone size derive from that table, while D and trimming were established from the DNA sequence. The sample holds approximately 230,000 clones, 85% to 90% seen once.

Sequencing was performed on peripheral blood. The receptor comes from a man aged 80 or over with acute or convalescent COVID-19. The chain joins TRBV3-1 (or the pseudogene TRBV3-2) to TRBJ1-2; D unclear. In DNA form, the CDR3 reads TGTGCCAGCAGCCAAGGGCGGCGCCAATATGGCTACACCTTC. This gives the protein CASSQGRRQYGYTF.